The entry below describes one T cell receptor beta chain. Its antigen remains unidentified. CDR1 and CDR2 (germline): MGHDK, SYGVNS. The CDR3 sequence is 14 residues long. The data originate from a study of post-analysis software for immune sequencing data. Study context: As for disease course, relapsing-remitting, secondary progressive and progressive-relapsing multiple sclerosis were all included. Overall study results and limits: Same-batch preparations were strongly co-clustered by F measure. For normalized Chao1 diversity, multiple sclerosis patients scored significantly lower than controls did. Five or six TRBV segments, TRBV5-6, TRBV5-1 and TRBV20-1 among them, were found more frequent in patients than controls.

TCR beta cDNA libraries included unique molecular identifiers. Out of about 0.9 to 10 million T cells, roughly 0.5 million cDNA molecules were generated. Each CDR3 protein gets one entry after TCRdb re-called the PCR reads with MiXCR. Of 600,000 to 750,000 distinct CDR3 sequences in the sample, 59% were seen once. This TCR came from a girl aged 2-10 years with multiple sclerosis. The sequenced sample consisted of blood. The chain joins TRBV25-1 to TRBJ2-4, with D possibly matching TRBD2 (5 bases). The J call may be mistaken, given a closer DNA end match to TRBJ2-7. The chain's CDR3 is CASSESGVRYEQYF. CDR3 DNA: TGTGCCAGCAGTGAATCCGGGGTACGCTACGAGCAGTACTTC.